This is a list of T cell receptor beta chains from one sample in a study of OX40 agonist ivuxolimab in advanced cancers. Profiled with immunoSEQ multiplex PCR; TCRdb holds only in-frame clones, not every one. The data contain tens of thousands of clones, around 90% of them seen just once; the ten biggest clones take up approximately 1.3%. The source was CD4+ or CD8+ T cells sorted from blood, collected in a trial of the OX40 agonist ivuxolimab. These receptors all stem from an adult with an advanced solid tumor such as melanoma, head and neck, liver or kidney cancer. Both conserved end residues are part of each CDR3. The D gene is left open where the match is weak. Clone size appears in some rows only: once, few, many, or a class for an expanded clone.

CDR3nt: TGTGCCAGCATAGACACGGGGACTAACTCCTTGAATACGCAGTATTTT
CDR3aa: CASIDTGTNSLNTQYF
d_gene: TRBD2
abundance: NA
j_gene: TRBJ2-3
v_gene: TRBV5-6

CDR3nt: TGTGCCAGCAGCGGAACCCCCGGGAGGGACAGCGACAAGGCAGGGTACAATGAGCAGTTCTTC
CDR3aa: CASSGTPGRDSDKAGYNEQFF
d_gene: NA
abundance: once
j_gene: TRBJ2-1
v_gene: TRBV9

CDR3nt: TGCGCCAGCAGCCCAGGGACAGGGTTAGGGAATGAAAAACTGTTTTTT
CDR3aa: CASSPGTGLGNEKLFF
d_gene: TRBD1
abundance: NA
j_gene: TRBJ1-4
v_gene: TRBV5-1

CDR3nt: TGTGCCAGCAGCCGTACAGCCTACGAGCAGTACTTC
CDR3aa: CASSRTAYEQYF
d_gene: NA
abundance: NA
j_gene: TRBJ2-7
v_gene: TRBV6-6

CDR3nt: TGTGCCAGCAGCTCGGGTCCCAATCAGCCCCAGCATTTT
CDR3aa: CASSSGPNQPQHF
d_gene: NA
abundance: NA
j_gene: TRBJ1-5
v_gene: TRBV7-3

CDR3nt: TGTGCCTGGAGCGCGGACCAAAGCTCCTACAATGAGCAGTTCTTC
CDR3aa: CAWSADQSSYNEQFF
d_gene: NA
abundance: NA
j_gene: TRBJ2-1
v_gene: TRBV30

CDR3nt: TGTGCCAGCAGCGTAGAGGGGTCCACAGATACGCAGTATTTT
CDR3aa: CASSVEGSTDTQYF
d_gene: NA
abundance: NA
j_gene: TRBJ2-3
v_gene: TRBV9

CDR3nt: TGTGCCAGCAGCACAACTAGCGGAACTTACAATGAGCAGTTCTTC
CDR3aa: CASSTTSGTYNEQFF
d_gene: TRBD2
abundance: once
j_gene: TRBJ2-1
v_gene: TRBV6-6

CDR3nt: TGCGCCAGCAGCCAAGAGGAGGGAGGCTATGAAAAACTGTTTTTT
CDR3aa: CASSQEEGGYEKLFF
d_gene: NA
abundance: NA
j_gene: TRBJ1-4
v_gene: TRBV4-1

CDR3nt: TGTGCCAGCCGCCTACCGGGACAGGGTAGAGGTCAGCCCCAGCATTTT
CDR3aa: CASRLPGQGRGQPQHF
d_gene: TRBD1
abundance: NA
j_gene: TRBJ1-5
v_gene: TRBV28

CDR3nt: TGTGCCATCAAACGGGACGGATCTAATGAAAAACTGTTTTTT
CDR3aa: CAIKRDGSNEKLFF
d_gene: NA
abundance: NA
j_gene: TRBJ1-4
v_gene: TRBV10-3

CDR3nt: TGTGCCAGCAGTGCCGCCCCCGAAGCTTTCTTT
CDR3aa: CASSAAPEAFF
d_gene: NA
abundance: NA
j_gene: TRBJ1-1
v_gene: TRBV2

CDR3nt: TGTGCCAGCAGCTTGTATGGGACTAGCGGGAGTATTGAGCAGTTCTTC
CDR3aa: CASSLYGTSGSIEQFF
d_gene: TRBD2
abundance: NA
j_gene: TRBJ2-1
v_gene: TRBV5-6

CDR3nt: TGTGCCAGCAGTCCTCCGGGACCCCTTATCCCCCAGCATTTT
CDR3aa: CASSPPGPLIPQHF
d_gene: NA
abundance: NA
j_gene: TRBJ1-5
v_gene: TRBV28

CDR3nt: TGTGCCAGCAGCCTTAGGTGGAGCGGGAGGGGTGACAATGAGCAGTTCTTC
CDR3aa: CASSLRWSGRGDNEQFF
d_gene: TRBD2
abundance: NA
j_gene: TRBJ2-1
v_gene: TRBV7-2

CDR3nt: TGTGCCAGCAGCCCAGGCCCAGGGGGCGGTGGGACTGAAGCTTTCTTT
CDR3aa: CASSPGPGGGGTEAFF
d_gene: TRBD1
abundance: NA
j_gene: TRBJ1-1
v_gene: TRBV5-4

CDR3nt: TGTGCCAGCATGGGGATAGGGAGCACCGGGGAGCTGTTTTTT
CDR3aa: CASMGIGSTGELFF
d_gene: NA
abundance: few
j_gene: TRBJ2-2
v_gene: TRBV9

CDR3nt: TGTGCCAGCAGCTTAACGGCGCTGAACACTGAAGCTTTCTTT
CDR3aa: CASSLTALNTEAFF
d_gene: NA
abundance: NA
j_gene: TRBJ1-1
v_gene: TRBV7-6

CDR3nt: TGCAGCGTTGTTCTCCGGGGGTACGAGCAGTACTTC
CDR3aa: CSVVLRGYEQYF
d_gene: NA
abundance: NA
j_gene: TRBJ2-7
v_gene: TRBV29-1

CDR3nt: TGTGCCAGCAGTCTTTGGACAGATAATTCACCCCTCCACTTT
CDR3aa: CASSLWTDNSPLHF
d_gene: NA
abundance: NA
j_gene: TRBJ1-6
v_gene: TRBV6-6

CDR3nt: TGTGCCAGCAGCTTTGCAGGGGAGAATGAGCAGTTCTTC
CDR3aa: CASSFAGENEQFF
d_gene: NA
abundance: NA
j_gene: TRBJ2-1
v_gene: TRBV7-2

CDR3nt: TGTGCCAGCTCCCCCGGACAGACAGATACGCAGTATTTT
CDR3aa: CASSPGQTDTQYF
d_gene: NA
abundance: NA
j_gene: TRBJ2-3
v_gene: TRBV18

CDR3nt: TGTGCCAGCAGCTTGGCCTTCCGGCCTAGCGGGGGGCCTTATGCGCAGTATTTT
CDR3aa: CASSLAFRPSGGPYAQYF
d_gene: TRBD2
abundance: NA
j_gene: TRBJ2-3
v_gene: TRBV5-8

CDR3nt: TGTGCCAGCAGCCCCACCGGGACAGGGGGCTACGAGCAGTACTTC
CDR3aa: CASSPTGTGGYEQYF
d_gene: TRBD1
abundance: NA
j_gene: TRBJ2-7
v_gene: TRBV7-2

CDR3nt: TGTGCCAGCAGTTTGTACAGGGGTGGAAGCAATCAGCCCCAGCATTTT
CDR3aa: CASSLYRGGSNQPQHF
d_gene: TRBD1
abundance: NA
j_gene: TRBJ1-5
v_gene: TRBV28

CDR3nt: TGTGCCAGCAGTTTGAGACAGGGCCAAGAGACCCAGTACTTC
CDR3aa: CASSLRQGQETQYF
d_gene: TRBD1
abundance: NA
j_gene: TRBJ2-5
v_gene: TRBV27

CDR3nt: TGTGCTAGTGGTCTCCTCCACGCGGGGACCACAGATACGCAGTATTTT
CDR3aa: CASGLLHAGTTDTQYF
d_gene: NA
abundance: NA
j_gene: TRBJ2-3
v_gene: TRBV12-5

CDR3nt: TGTGCCAGCAGTTTCTCCGGGACAAGCTCCTACGAGCAGTACTTC
CDR3aa: CASSFSGTSSYEQYF
d_gene: NA
abundance: NA
j_gene: TRBJ2-7
v_gene: TRBV28

CDR3nt: TGCGCCAGCAGCTTGGCTGGGCGGGGGGGATACAATGAGCAGTTCTTC
CDR3aa: CASSLAGRGGYNEQFF
d_gene: TRBD2
abundance: NA
j_gene: TRBJ2-1
v_gene: TRBV5-1

CDR3nt: TGCGCCAGCAGCCAAGCACGACTAGCGGGGAACACCGGGGAGCTGTTTTTT
CDR3aa: CASSQARLAGNTGELFF
d_gene: TRBD2
abundance: NA
j_gene: TRBJ2-2
v_gene: TRBV4-3

CDR3nt: TGTGCCAGCAGCCCAAGGACAGGGATCTCCTCTGGAAACACCATATATTTT
CDR3aa: CASSPRTGISSGNTIYF
d_gene: TRBD1
abundance: NA
j_gene: TRBJ1-3
v_gene: TRBV5-5

CDR3nt: TGTGCCTGGAGTTTCGGAGGGGACAGGGCTTATGAAAAACTGTTTTTT
CDR3aa: CAWSFGGDRAYEKLFF
d_gene: TRBD1
abundance: NA
j_gene: TRBJ1-4
v_gene: TRBV30

CDR3nt: TGCAGTGCCCGAGTAACACATACGCAGTATTTT
CDR3aa: CSARVTHTQYF
d_gene: NA
abundance: NA
j_gene: TRBJ2-3
v_gene: TRBV20-1

CDR3nt: TGCGCCAGCAGCCGGACAGGGGCAACTAATGAAAAACTGTTTTTT
CDR3aa: CASSRTGATNEKLFF
d_gene: TRBD1
abundance: NA
j_gene: TRBJ1-4
v_gene: TRBV5-1

CDR3nt: TGTGCCAGCAGCTTACAGAGCAATCAGCCCCAGCATTTT
CDR3aa: CASSLQSNQPQHF
d_gene: NA
abundance: NA
j_gene: TRBJ1-5
v_gene: TRBV7-2

CDR3nt: TGTGCCAGCTCACCCCAGGGCGTCAATCAGCCCCAGCATTTT
CDR3aa: CASSPQGVNQPQHF
d_gene: NA
abundance: NA
j_gene: TRBJ1-5
v_gene: TRBV18

CDR3nt: TGTGCCAGCAGTTACACGATCGGGGGTTTAACTGAAGCTTTCTTT
CDR3aa: CASSYTIGGLTEAFF
d_gene: NA
abundance: NA
j_gene: TRBJ1-1
v_gene: TRBV6-5

CDR3nt: TGTGCCAGCACCGAGGGGGATAAGGGCAATCAGCCCCAGCATTTT
CDR3aa: CASTEGDKGNQPQHF
d_gene: NA
abundance: NA
j_gene: TRBJ1-5
v_gene: TRBV28

CDR3nt: TGTGCCAGCAGCAATGGGACTAGCGGGAGGGGGTACGAGCAGTACTTC
CDR3aa: CASSNGTSGRGYEQYF
d_gene: NA
abundance: NA
j_gene: TRBJ2-7
v_gene: TRBV21-1

CDR3nt: TGCAGTGCGTGGAATGGGCATGAGCAGTTCTTC
CDR3aa: CSAWNGHEQFF
d_gene: NA
abundance: NA
j_gene: TRBJ2-1
v_gene: TRBV20-1

CDR3nt: TGTGCCAGTAGTATTGGCGGTCCTTCTTATAGCAATCAGCCCCAGCATTTT
CDR3aa: CASSIGGPSYSNQPQHF
d_gene: NA
abundance: NA
j_gene: TRBJ1-5
v_gene: TRBV19

CDR3nt: TGTGCCAGCAGGCGCGCGTCATTGGCAGATACGCAGTATTTT
CDR3aa: CASRRASLADTQYF
d_gene: NA
abundance: NA
j_gene: TRBJ2-3
v_gene: TRBV27

CDR3nt: TGTGCCACCAGCAGGGTCAGGGGGGCAACTAATGAAAAACTGTTTTTT
CDR3aa: CATSRVRGATNEKLFF
d_gene: TRBD1
abundance: few
j_gene: TRBJ1-4
v_gene: TRBV15

CDR3nt: TGTGCCAGTCTCGACAGGATGGAGGCCAAAAACATTCAGTACTTC
CDR3aa: CASLDRMEAKNIQYF
d_gene: NA
abundance: NA
j_gene: TRBJ2-4
v_gene: TRBV11-2

CDR3nt: TGCGCCAGCAGCCGTCTTACAGGGCCCCTAGCTAGCGAGCAGTACTTC
CDR3aa: CASSRLTGPLASEQYF
d_gene: NA
abundance: NA
j_gene: TRBJ2-7
v_gene: TRBV4-1

CDR3nt: TGTGCCAGCAGCTTAGGGGCTAGCGGGGGATACGAGCAGTACTTC
CDR3aa: CASSLGASGGYEQYF
d_gene: TRBD2
abundance: few
j_gene: TRBJ2-7
v_gene: TRBV7-2

CDR3nt: TGCGCCAGCAGCAGAAGGACAGGGGGACAAGAGACCCAGTACTTC
CDR3aa: CASSRRTGGQETQYF
d_gene: TRBD1
abundance: NA
j_gene: TRBJ2-5
v_gene: TRBV5-1

CDR3nt: TGTGCCAGCAGCGAGACAGGGGAAGCTTTCTTT
CDR3aa: CASSETGEAFF
d_gene: TRBD1
abundance: NA
j_gene: TRBJ1-1
v_gene: TRBV28

CDR3nt: TGTGCCAGTAACGACAGGGCTCGTGATCAGCCCCAGCATTTT
CDR3aa: CASNDRARDQPQHF
d_gene: TRBD1
abundance: few
j_gene: TRBJ1-5
v_gene: TRBV19